This T cell receptor beta chain was observed in a study of blood T cell repertoires in COVID-19. Turning to the study itself: Nucleic acid was either cDNA or gDNA, and it came from T cells, B-cell-depleted T cells, or PBMCs.

Sequencing used immunoSEQ multiplex PCR; TCRdb keeps in-frame clones, though not all of them. In the table there are tens of thousands of clones, around 89% of which are singletons. This clone was counted between two and nine times. V was shortened by 3 bases and J by 7 bases, with 15 bases between the two germline ends. CDR1 and CDR2 (germline): SGHAT, FQNNGV. The CDR3 totals 14 residues. This sequence was found in a human donor in a cohort sampled during active COVID-19. Sequencing input: peripheral blood. This chain joins TRBV11-2 and TRBJ1-1, with D perhaps matching TRBD1 (6 bases). In nucleotides, the CDR3 is TGTGCCAGCAGCTTCCATGACAGGATTAATGAAGCTTTCTTT. The encoded protein is CASSFHDRINEAFF.